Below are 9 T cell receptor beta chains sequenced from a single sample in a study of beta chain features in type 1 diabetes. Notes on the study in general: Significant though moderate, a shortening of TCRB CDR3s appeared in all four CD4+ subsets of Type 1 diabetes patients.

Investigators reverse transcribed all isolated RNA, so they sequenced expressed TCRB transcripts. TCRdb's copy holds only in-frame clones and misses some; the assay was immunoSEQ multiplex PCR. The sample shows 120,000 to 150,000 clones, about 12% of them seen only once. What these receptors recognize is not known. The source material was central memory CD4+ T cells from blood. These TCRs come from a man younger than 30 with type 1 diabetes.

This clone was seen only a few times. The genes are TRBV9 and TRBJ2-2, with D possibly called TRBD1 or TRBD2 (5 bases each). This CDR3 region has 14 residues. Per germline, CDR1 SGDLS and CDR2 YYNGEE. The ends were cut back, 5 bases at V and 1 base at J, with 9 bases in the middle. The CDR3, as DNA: TGTGCCAGCAGAGGGGAGTTGAACACCGGGGAGCTGTTTTTT. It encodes CASRGELNTGELFF. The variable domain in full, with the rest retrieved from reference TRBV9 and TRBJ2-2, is DSGVTQTPKHLITATGQRVTLRCSPRSGDLSVYWYQQSLDQGLQFLIQYYNGEERAKGNILERFSAQQFPDLHSELNLSSLELGDSALYFCASRGELNTGELFFGEGSRLTVL.

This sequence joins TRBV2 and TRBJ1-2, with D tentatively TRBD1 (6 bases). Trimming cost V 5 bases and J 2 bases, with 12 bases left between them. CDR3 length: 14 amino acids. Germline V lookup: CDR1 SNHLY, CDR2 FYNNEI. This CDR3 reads CASSPEQGNYGYTF. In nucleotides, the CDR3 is TGTGCCAGCAGTCCCGAACAGGGAAACTATGGCTACACCTTC.

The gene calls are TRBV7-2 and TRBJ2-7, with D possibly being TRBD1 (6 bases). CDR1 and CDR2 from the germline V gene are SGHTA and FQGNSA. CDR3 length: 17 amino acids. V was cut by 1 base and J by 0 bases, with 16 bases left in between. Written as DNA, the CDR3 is TGTGCCAGCAGCTTAGTGTCAGGGGCAGAGGGCTCCTACGAGCAGTACTTC. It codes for CASSLVSGAEGSYEQYF.

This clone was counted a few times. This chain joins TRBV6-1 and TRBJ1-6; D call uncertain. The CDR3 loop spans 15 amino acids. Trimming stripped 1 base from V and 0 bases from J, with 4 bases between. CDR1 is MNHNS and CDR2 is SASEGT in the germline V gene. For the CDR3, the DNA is TGTGCCAGCAGTGAAGGTTTCTCCTATAATTCACCCCTCCACTTT. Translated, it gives CASSEGFSYNSPLHF.

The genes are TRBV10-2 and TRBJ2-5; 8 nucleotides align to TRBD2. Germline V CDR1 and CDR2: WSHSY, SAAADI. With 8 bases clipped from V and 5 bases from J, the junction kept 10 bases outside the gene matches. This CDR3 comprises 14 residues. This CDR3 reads CASRATSAGETQYF. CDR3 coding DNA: TGCGCCAGCCGTGCGACTAGCGCGGGGGAGACCCAGTACTTC.

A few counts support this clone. The CDR3 spells CASSDTGQQVQPQHF. For the CDR3, the DNA is TGTGCCAGCAGCGATACCGGGCAGCAAGTGCAGCCCCAGCATTTT. This sequence joins TRBV7-9 and TRBJ1-5; D gene uncertain. CDR1 and CDR2 from the germline V gene are SEHNR and FQNEAQ (reference sequence). V was trimmed by 5 bases and J by 7 bases, leaving 18 bases between them. The CDR3 spans 15 residues. Drawing the rest from reference TRBV7-9 and TRBJ1-5, the complete variable domain is DTGVSQNPRHKITKRGQNVTFRCDPISEHNRLYWYRQTLGQGPEFLTYFQNEAQLEKSRLLSDRFSAERPKGSFSTLEIQRTEQGDSAMYLCASSDTGQQVQPQHFGDGTRLSIL.

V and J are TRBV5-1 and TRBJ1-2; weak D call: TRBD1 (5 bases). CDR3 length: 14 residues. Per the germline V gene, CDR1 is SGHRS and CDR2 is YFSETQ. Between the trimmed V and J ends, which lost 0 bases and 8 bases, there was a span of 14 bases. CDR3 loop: CASSLEVAGRGYTF. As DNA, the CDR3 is TGCGCCAGCAGCTTGGAGGTGGCAGGGAGAGGCTACACCTTC.

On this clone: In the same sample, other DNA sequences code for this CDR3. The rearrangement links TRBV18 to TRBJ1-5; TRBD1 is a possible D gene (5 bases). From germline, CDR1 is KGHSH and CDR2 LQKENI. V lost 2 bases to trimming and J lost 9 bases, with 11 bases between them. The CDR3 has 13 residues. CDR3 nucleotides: TGTGCCAGCTCACCAGAGGGGCCTAGGCCCCAGCATTTT. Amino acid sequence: CASSPEGPRPQHF.

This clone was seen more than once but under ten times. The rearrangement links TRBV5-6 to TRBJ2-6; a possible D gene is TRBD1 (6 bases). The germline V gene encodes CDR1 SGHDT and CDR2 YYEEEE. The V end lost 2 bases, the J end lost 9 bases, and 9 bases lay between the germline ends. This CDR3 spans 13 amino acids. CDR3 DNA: TGTGCCAGCAGCTTACAGGGCTACAACGTCCTGACTTTC. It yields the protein CASSLQGYNVLTF.